This T cell receptor beta chain comes out of a study of OX40 agonist ivuxolimab in advanced cancers. On the study more broadly: Patients with hepatocellular carcinoma, melanoma, renal cell or head and neck cancer made up the dose-escalation patients. The group had a mean age of around 60 years, ranged from about 20 to 85, and was 82.7% male. Past anti-PD-1, anti-PD-L1 or anti-CTLA-4 therapy was accepted, and roughly 40% had received some. Study-wide results and limits: On average, CD8+ T cells showed a greater number of expanded clones than CD4+.

This CDR3 is built from 14 residues. The germline V and J ends were trimmed by 4 bases and 11 bases, with 21 bases remaining between them. In germline, CDR1 is SGDLS, CDR2 YYNGEE. TCRdb keeps only in-frame clones here, not all; method: immunoSEQ multiplex PCR. The sample holds tens of thousands of clones, under 90% seen once. Regarding this clone: Antigen unknown.

Source: CD4+ or CD8+ T cells sorted from blood, taken in a trial of the OX40 agonist ivuxolimab. The source of this sequence is an adult with an advanced solid tumor such as melanoma, head and neck, liver or kidney cancer. The chain joins TRBV9 to TRBJ2-5; no clear D. The CDR3 is CASSPQSNGLEQYF. The DNA of the CDR3 is TGTGCCAGCAGCCCCCAAAGCAACGGTCTGGAGCAGTACTTC.